The 18 T cell receptor beta chains reported below all come from one sample, sequenced in a study of Graves' ophthalmopathy and Graves' hyperthyroidism. The study amplified TCR beta CDR3 regions using RNA transcripts. First-round RT-PCR used HTBI primers; second-round multiplex PCR followed. In TCRdb, the multiplex PCR reads were re-called with MiXCR into one record per CDR3 protein. Here the sample spans just over 400,000 distinct CDR3 sequences, around a fifth being singletons. The sample comprised peripheral blood. The receptors derive from a woman under 30 with stable Graves' hyperthyroidism.

This chain uses TRBV6-1 with TRBJ1-6; TRBD1 agrees at 9 bases. J gave up 1 base and V 4 bases, and 8 bases lay outside the gene matches. This CDR3 comprises 18 residues. CDR1 is MNHNS and CDR2 is SASEGT in the germline V gene. The CDR3 DNA reads as TGTGCCAGCAGTGGTAATACCGGGACAGGGTCCTATAATTCACCCCTCCACTTT. This codes for CASSGNTGTGSYNSPLHF.

The chain is built from TRBV28 and TRBJ2-7; 11 bases fit TRBD1. Germline V gene lookup returns CDR1 MDHEN and CDR2 SYDVKM. The CDR3 is made up of 15 amino acids. V trimming: 7 bases; J trimming: 6 bases; junction bases outside the gene matches: 11. CDR3 protein: CASTLTGTGGSEQYF. CDR3 nucleotides: TGTGCCAGCACGCTAACCGGGACAGGGGGATCCGAGCAGTACTTC.

The chain recombines TRBV20-1 with TRBJ2-7; possibly TRBD1 for D (5 bases). CDR1 and CDR2 (germline): DFQATT, SNEGSKA (reference sequence). V was clipped by 3 bases and J by 2 bases, with 14 bases between them. This CDR3 is 14 amino acids long. The CDR3 region is CSASPLSRAYEQYF. Written as DNA, the CDR3 is TGCAGTGCTAGTCCCCTGAGCAGGGCCTACGAGCAGTACTTC.

This clonotype was found many times. The genes are TRBV10-1 and TRBJ2-2; D is ambiguous. CDR1 is WNHNN, CDR2 SYGVQD, per germline (reference sequence). The V end was cut by 0 bases, the J end by 4 bases, with 9 bases between. The CDR3 length is 15 residues. CDR3 nucleotides: TGCGCCAGCAGTGAGTCTTGGCCGGCCACCGGGGAGCTGTTTTTT. As protein: CASSESWPATGELFF.

This clonotype was observed a few times. The genes are TRBV6-1 and TRBJ2-4; 10 bases are shared with TRBD2. Unmatched junction bases numbered 10, after V lost 7 bases and J lost 7 bases. This CDR3 is 15 amino acids long. The V gene's germline CDR1 is MNHNS and CDR2 SASEGT. In DNA form, the CDR3 reads TGTGCCAGCAAAGGAGATAGCGGGAGGTTTAACATTCAGTACTTC. This encodes CASKGDSGRFNIQYF.

The chain has TRBV12-3 or TRBV12-4 and TRBJ1-1, with unresolved D. Between the trimmed V and J ends, which lost 3 bases and 8 bases, there was a span of 10 bases. CDR3 length: 12 amino acids. Written as DNA, the CDR3 is TGTGCCAGCAGTTTGCCCGGGAGGGAAGCTTTCTTT. It codes for CASSLPGREAFF.

This chain uses TRBV20-1 with TRBJ2-7; D remains unclear. Per germline, CDR1 DFQATT and CDR2 SNEGSKA (reference sequence). Deletions cut 5 bases from V and 9 bases from J, with 20 bases between. The CDR3 loop spans 13 amino acids. This CDR3 reads CSALQVGQLRQYF. The CDR3 bases are TGCAGTGCTCTCCAGGTTGGGCAACTGCGGCAGTACTTC.

The chain couples TRBV20-1 to TRBJ2-7, with D tentatively TRBD1 (5 bases). The CDR3 is 14 residues long. In germline, CDR1 is DFQATT, CDR2 SNEGSKA (reference sequence). V lost 5 bases and J 6 bases, leaving 20 bases between the germline ends. CDR3 coding DNA: TGCAGTGCTTCTCCAGGGATTTGGGTTAGCGAGCAGTACTTC. It translates to CSASPGIWVSEQYF.

This clonotype was recorded many times. The chain couples TRBV27 to TRBJ2-7; TRBD2 matches 9 bases. Germline V gives CDR1 MNHEY, CDR2 SMNVEV (reference sequence). The CDR3 is 15 residues long. The V segment lost 5 bases and the J segment 0 bases; nucleotides outside the gene matches: 5. The CDR3 region has the DNA TGTGCCAGCAGTCCTCTTAGCGGGAGCTCCTACGAGCAGTACTTC. Protein product: CASSPLSGSSYEQYF.

This clonotype was seen at least ten times. This chain connects TRBV20-1 to TRBJ2-5; unclear D gene. The CDR3 runs 14 residues. With 1 base removed from V and 5 bases from J, the gap between germline ends came to 14 bases. Germline CDR1 DFQATT, CDR2 SNEGSKA (reference sequence). In DNA, the CDR3 is TGCAGTGCTAGAGTGTATTTGGCGACCGAGACCCAGTACTTC. Amino acid sequence: CSARVYLATETQYF.

This clonotype was detected many times. V and J are TRBV6-2 or TRBV6-3 and TRBJ2-7, with D possibly TRBD2 on 6 matching bases. Germline CDR1 MNHEY, CDR2 SVGEGT. The length of the CDR3 is 14 residues. Trimming stripped 4 bases from V and 4 bases from J, with 14 bases between. CDR3 sequence reads: CASSSISEGYEQYF. The CDR3, as DNA: TGTGCCAGCAGTTCTATTTCGGAGGGTTACGAGCAGTACTTC.

This clonotype was seen many times. The chain has TRBV2 and TRBJ2-7, with D perhaps assigned TRBD1 or TRBD2 (6 bases each). Germline lookup yields CDR1 SNHLY and CDR2 FYNNEI. This CDR3 has 14 residues. V lost 7 bases and J 0 bases, leaving 13 bases between the germline ends. The CDR3 region has the DNA TGTGCCAGCAAGGGCGGGACAAGCTCCTACGAGCAGTACTTC. This translates into CASKGGTSSYEQYF.

The table lists this clonotype with many counts. The rearrangement joins TRBV29-1 to TRBJ2-5; 9 bases agree with TRBD2. The CDR3 length is 15 residues. V was pared by 4 bases and J by 4 bases, with 10 bases of the junction left unmatched. From germline, CDR1 is SQVTM and CDR2 ANQGSEA. In DNA, the CDR3 is TGCAGCGTTGGGCGCCTAGCGGGGAGGGGAGAGACCCAGTACTTC. This gives the protein CSVGRLAGRGETQYF.

This clonotype was counted many times. The CDR3 nucleotides read TGTGCCAGCAGTTTCGGCAGCAGGGAGACCCAGTACTTC. This codes for CASSFGSRETQYF. This chain connects TRBV12-3 or TRBV12-4 to TRBJ2-5; D gene uncertain. CDR3 length: 13 amino acids. V gave up 3 bases and J gave up 5 bases, with 10 bases separating them.

This clonotype was observed a single time. This chain's CDR3 is CASSLAWTGEGNTEAFF. The DNA of the CDR3 is TGTGCCAGCAGCTTAGCCTGGACAGGGGAGGGGAACACTGAAGCTTTCTTT. The chain employs TRBV7-8 and TRBJ1-1, with 9 bases identical to TRBD1. The trim removed 0 bases at V and 1 base at J, leaving 6 bases unmatched. The CDR3 has 17 residues. CDR1 is SGHVS and CDR2 is FQNEAQ in the germline V gene.

In its sample, this clonotype was seen a few times. The chain links TRBV9 to TRBJ2-2; D remains unclear. The CDR3 consists of 14 residues. V lost 0 bases and J 4 bases, leaving 7 bases between the germline ends. CDR1 and CDR2 (germline): SGDLS, YYNGEE. CDR3 amino acids: CASSVEGSTGELFF. The CDR3 bases are TGTGCCAGCAGCGTAGAGGGTAGCACCGGGGAGCTGTTTTTT.

This clonotype occurred a few times. The V and J genes are TRBV5-1 and TRBJ2-7; 9 bases match TRBD2. CDR1 is SGHRS and CDR2 is YFSETQ in the germline V gene. V lost 1 base, J lost 1 base, and 3 bases stayed unmatched. The CDR3 is 15 amino acids. This CDR3 is CASSLKAGGSYEQYF. The CDR3 coding sequence is TGCGCCAGCAGCTTGAAAGCGGGAGGTTCCTACGAGCAGTACTTC.

The chain links TRBV28 to TRBJ1-4, with D tentatively TRBD1 (5 bases). The CDR3 is 14 amino acids. V lost 6 bases and J 5 bases, leaving 13 bases between the germline ends. In germline, CDR1 is MDHEN, CDR2 SYDVKM. As DNA, the CDR3 is TGTGCCAGCAGCCAACAGAAGGGGAATGAAAAACTGTTTTTT. Protein sequence: CASSQQKGNEKLFF.